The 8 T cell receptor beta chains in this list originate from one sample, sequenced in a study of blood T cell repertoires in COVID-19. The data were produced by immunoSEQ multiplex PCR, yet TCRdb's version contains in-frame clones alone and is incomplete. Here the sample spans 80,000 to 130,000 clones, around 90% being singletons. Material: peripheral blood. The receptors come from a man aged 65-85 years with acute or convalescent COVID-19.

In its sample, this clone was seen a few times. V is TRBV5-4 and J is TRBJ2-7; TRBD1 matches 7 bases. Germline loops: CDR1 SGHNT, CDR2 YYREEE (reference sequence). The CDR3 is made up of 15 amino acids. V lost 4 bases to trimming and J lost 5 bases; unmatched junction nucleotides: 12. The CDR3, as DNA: TGTGCCAGCAGCCCTGCTCTGGACAGGCCTAACGAGCAGTACTTC. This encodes CASSPALDRPNEQYF. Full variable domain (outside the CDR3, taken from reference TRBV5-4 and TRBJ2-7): ETGVTQSPTHLIKTRGQQVTLRCSSQSGHNTVSWYQQALGQGPQFIFQYYREEENGRGNFPPRFSGLQFPNYSSELNVNALELDDSALYLCASSPALDRPNEQYFGPGTRLTVT.

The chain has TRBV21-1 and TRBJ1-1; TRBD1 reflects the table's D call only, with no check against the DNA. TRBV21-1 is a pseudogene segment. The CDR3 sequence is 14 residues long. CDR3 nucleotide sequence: TGTGCCAGCAGCAGGACAGGTTTCAACACTGAAGCTTTCTTT. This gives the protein CASSRTGFNTEAFF.

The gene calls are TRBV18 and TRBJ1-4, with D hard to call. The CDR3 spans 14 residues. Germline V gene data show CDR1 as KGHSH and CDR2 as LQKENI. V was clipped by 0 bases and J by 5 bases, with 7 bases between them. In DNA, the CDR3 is TGTGCCAGCTCACCACCAACTTCAAATGAAAAACTGTTTTTT. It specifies CASSPPTSNEKLFF.

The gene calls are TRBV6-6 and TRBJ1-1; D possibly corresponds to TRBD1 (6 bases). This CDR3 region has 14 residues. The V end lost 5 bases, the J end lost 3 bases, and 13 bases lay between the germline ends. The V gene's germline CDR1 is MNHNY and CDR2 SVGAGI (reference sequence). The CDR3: CASSHRELDTEAFF. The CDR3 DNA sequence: TGTGCCAGCAGTCACAGGGAATTGGACACTGAAGCTTTCTTT.

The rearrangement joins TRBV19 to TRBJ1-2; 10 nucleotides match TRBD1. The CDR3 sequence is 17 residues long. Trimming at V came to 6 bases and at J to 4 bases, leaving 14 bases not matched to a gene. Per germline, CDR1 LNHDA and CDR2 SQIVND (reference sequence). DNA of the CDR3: TGTGCCAGTAGCTCGGGACAGGGGCGGATCGGAAGCTATGGCTACACCTTC. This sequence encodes CASSSGQGRIGSYGYTF.

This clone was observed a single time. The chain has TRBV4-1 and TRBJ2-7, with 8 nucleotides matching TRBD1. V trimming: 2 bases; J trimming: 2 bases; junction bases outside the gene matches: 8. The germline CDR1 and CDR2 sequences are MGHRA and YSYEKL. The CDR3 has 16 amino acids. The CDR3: CASSQPGTGIPYEQYF. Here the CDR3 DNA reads TGCGCCAGCAGCCAACCCGGGACAGGAATTCCCTACGAGCAGTACTTC.

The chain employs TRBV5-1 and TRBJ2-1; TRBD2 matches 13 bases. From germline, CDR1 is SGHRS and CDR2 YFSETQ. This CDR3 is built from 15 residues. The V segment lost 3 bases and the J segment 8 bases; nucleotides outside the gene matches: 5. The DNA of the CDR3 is TGCGCCAGCAGCTATACTAGCGGGGGGGCCCATGAGCAGTTCTTC. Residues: CASSYTSGGAHEQFF.

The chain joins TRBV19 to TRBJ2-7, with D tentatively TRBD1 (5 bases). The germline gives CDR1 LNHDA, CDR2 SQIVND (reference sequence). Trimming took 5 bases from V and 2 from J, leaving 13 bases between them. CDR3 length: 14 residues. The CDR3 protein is CASSLQDLPYEQYF. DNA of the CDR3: TGTGCCAGTAGTCTACAGGACCTCCCCTACGAGCAGTACTTC.